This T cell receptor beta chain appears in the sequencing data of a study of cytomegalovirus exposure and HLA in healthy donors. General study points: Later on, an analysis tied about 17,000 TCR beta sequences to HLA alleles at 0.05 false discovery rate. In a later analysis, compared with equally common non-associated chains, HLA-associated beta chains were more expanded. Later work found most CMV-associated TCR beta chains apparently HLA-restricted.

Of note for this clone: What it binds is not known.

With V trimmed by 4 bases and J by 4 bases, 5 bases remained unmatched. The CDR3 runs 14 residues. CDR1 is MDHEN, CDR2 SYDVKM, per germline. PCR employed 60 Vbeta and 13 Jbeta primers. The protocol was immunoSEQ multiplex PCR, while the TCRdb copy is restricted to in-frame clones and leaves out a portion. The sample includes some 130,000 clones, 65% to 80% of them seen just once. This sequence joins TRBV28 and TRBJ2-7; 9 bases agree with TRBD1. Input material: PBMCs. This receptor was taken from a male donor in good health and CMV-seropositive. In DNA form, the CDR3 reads TGTGCCAGCAGTTCCGGGACAGGGCAATACGAGCAGTACTTC. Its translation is CASSSGTGQYEQYF.